One sample yielded the 3 T cell receptor beta chains listed below, sequenced in a study of beta chain features in type 1 diabetes. Sequenced material consisted of expressed TCRB transcripts (all of the isolated RNA was reverse transcribed). Sequencing used immunoSEQ multiplex PCR; TCRdb keeps in-frame clones, though not all of them. Seen here are hundreds of thousands of clones, about 32% observed once, and the top ten hold around 0.065%. The specimen sequenced was naive CD4+ T cells from blood. Receptor source: a man aged 18-30 years in good health.

The V and J genes are TRBV11-2 and TRBJ2-7, with 7 bases matching TRBD1. From germline, CDR1 is SGHAT and CDR2 FQNNGV. This CDR3 contains 16 residues. The V gene end was trimmed by 3 bases and the J gene end by 2 bases; junction bases not matched to a gene: 10. CDR3 amino acids: CASSFPYRTGAYEQYF. The CDR3 nucleotides read TGTGCCAGCAGCTTCCCCTACAGGACAGGAGCCTACGAGCAGTACTTC.

This clone turned up a few times. The V gene is TRBV4-1, the J gene TRBJ2-7; D may be TRBD1 or TRBD2 (5 bases each). The CDR3 runs to 14 residues. Germline CDR1 MGHRA, CDR2 YSYEKL. Between the trimmed V and J ends, which lost 4 bases and 1 base, there was a span of 11 bases. The CDR3 region is CASSRRGDSYEQYF. The CDR3 coding sequence is TGCGCCAGCAGCCGTCGAGGGGATTCCTACGAGCAGTACTTC.

Turning to this clone: Within the sample, other DNA sequences also encode this same CDR3. This chain links TRBV7-9 with TRBJ2-3; D not certain. In germline, CDR1 is SEHNR, CDR2 FQNEAQ (reference sequence). With 8 bases removed from V and 2 bases from J, the gap between germline ends came to 8 bases. The CDR3 extends over 12 amino acids. CDR3 DNA sequence: TGTGCCAGCCGGTTATCCACAGATACGCAGTATTTT. Translating it yields CASRLSTDTQYF.